This is a list of T cell receptor beta chains from one sample in a study of blood T cell repertoires in COVID-19. Assay: immunoSEQ multiplex PCR; the TCRdb copy retains only in-frame clones and omits some. There are more than 200,000 clones in the sample; about 90% occur only once, and approximately 10% lies in the top ten. The sample was PBMCs or T cells enriched from blood (not recorded which). These receptors originate from a man younger than 40 who had recovered from COVID-19. Each CDR3 is given with its conserved first and last residue. A D gene is named only where the DNA matches it firmly. Not all rows give a size; the values are once, few, many and, for expanded clones, a class.

d_gene | j_gene | len | v_gene | abundance | CDR3aa | CDR3nt
TRBD2 | TRBJ2-1 | 15 | TRBV11-2 | NA | CASSTLAGAYNEQFF | TGTGCCAGCAGCACCCTAGCGGGAGCCTACAATGAGCAGTTCTTC
TRBD1 | TRBJ1-1 | 14 | TRBV28 | once | CANNSGTVHTEAFF | TGTGCCAACAATTCCGGGACAGTCCACACTGAAGCTTTCTTT
NA | TRBJ2-2 | 15 | TRBV7-2 | few | CASSADGITTGELFF | TGTGCCAGCAGCGCGGACGGGATTACCACCGGGGAGCTGTTTTTT
NA | TRBJ2-3 | 15 | TRBV7-8 | once | CASSSALGSTDTQYF | TGTGCCAGCAGCTCTGCCCTGGGCAGCACAGATACGCAGTATTTT
NA | TRBJ2-3 | 15 | TRBV19 | NA | CASSISGRGADTQYF | TGTGCCAGTAGTATTTCAGGCAGGGGGGCAGATACGCAGTATTTT
NA | TRBJ2-5 | 14 | TRBV19 | NA | CASSIRGDQETQYF | TGTGCCAGTAGTATCCGGGGAGACCAAGAGACCCAGTACTTC
TRBD1 | TRBJ2-2 | 15 | TRBV29-1 | NA | CSVADRGLPTGELFF | TGCAGCGTTGCCGACAGGGGGCTACCCACCGGGGAGCTGTTTTTT
TRBD2 | TRBJ2-1 | 15 | TRBV6-5 | NA | CASTRGTSAYNEQFF | TGTGCCAGCACACGCGGGACTAGCGCTTACAATGAGCAGTTCTTC
NA | TRBJ1-3 | 14 | TRBV4-1 | NA | CASSQRFSGNTIYF | TGCGCCAGCAGCCAACGGTTCTCTGGAAACACCATATATTTT
TRBD2 | TRBJ2-3 | 18 | TRBV7-2 | NA | CASSLVLLAGSRVDTQYF | TGTGCCAGCAGCTTAGTGTTACTAGCGGGTTCCCGTGTTGATACGCAGTATTTT
TRBD1 | TRBJ2-7 | 15 | TRBV28 | once | CASISPGTGSYEQYF | TGTGCCAGCATTTCGCCCGGGACAGGGTCGTACGAGCAGTACTTC
TRBD1 | TRBJ1-6 | 13 | TRBV3-1/TRBV3-2 | NA | CASSQQGDSPLHF | TGTGCCAGCAGCCAACAGGGGGATTCACCCCTCCACTTT
NA | TRBJ1-1 | 13 | TRBV3-1/TRBV3-2 | NA | CASSQGENTEAFF | TGTGCCAGCAGCCAAGGAGAAAACACTGAAGCTTTCTTT
NA | TRBJ2-1 | 11 | TRBV12-3/TRBV12-4 | NA | CASSFTDEQFF | TGTGCCAGCAGTTTTACAGATGAGCAGTTCTTC
NA | TRBJ1-6 | 14 | TRBV27 | NA | CASSRGSPLSPLHF | TGTGCCAGCAGTCGAGGGAGCCCTCTCTCACCCCTCCACTTT
NA | TRBJ1-1 | 17 | TRBV27 | NA | CASRPLTASPMNTEAFF | TGTGCCAGCAGGCCCCTTACAGCTTCCCCTATGAACACTGAAGCTTTCTTT
NA | TRBJ2-2 | 16 | TRBV18 | NA | CASSPPFRGNTGELFF | TGTGCCAGCTCACCACCCTTCAGGGGAAATACCGGGGAGCTGTTTTTT
TRBD2 | TRBJ2-1 | 16 | TRBV7-9 | NA | CASSSGLAGAYNEQFF | TGTGCCAGCAGCTCCGGACTAGCGGGAGCCTACAATGAGCAGTTCTTC
NA | TRBJ2-2 | 17 | TRBV12-2 | NA | CASRVPPGTNRTGELFF | TGTGCAAGTCGAGTCCCCCCCGGGACAAATCGCACCGGGGAGCTGTTTTTT
TRBD2 | TRBJ2-2 | 16 | TRBV19 | NA | CASRRLAGGNTGELFF | TGTGCCAGTAGGCGACTAGCGGGGGGGAACACCGGGGAGCTGTTTTTT
NA | TRBJ2-2 | 14 | TRBV9 | NA | CASSPGTNTGELFF | TGTGCCAGCAGCCCGGGGACAAACACCGGGGAGCTGTTTTTT
TRBD1 | TRBJ1-5 | 14 | TRBV25-1 | NA | CASARTGQGQPQHF | TGTGCCAGCGCCCGGACAGGGCAGGGTCAGCCCCAGCATTTT
TRBD2 | TRBJ2-3 | 16 | TRBV9 | NA | CASSVVLAGGTDTQYF | TGTGCCAGCAGCGTAGTACTAGCGGGGGGGACAGATACGCAGTATTTT
NA | TRBJ2-1 | 14 | TRBV11-3 | NA | CASSAWSRGNEQFF | TGTGCCAGCAGCGCTTGGTCACGGGGGAATGAGCAGTTCTTC
NA | TRBJ2-7 | 13 | TRBV6-2/TRBV6-3 | NA | CASTPLGASEQYF | TGTGCCAGCACCCCTTTGGGGGCATCCGAGCAGTACTTC
TRBD1 | TRBJ1-1 | 15 | TRBV10-2 | few | CASSDILAGGTEAFF | TGCGCCAGCAGTGATATACTTGCAGGGGGAACTGAAGCTTTCTTT
TRBD1 | TRBJ2-7 | 16 | TRBV6-5 | NA | CASGYSGTGSPYEQYF | TGTGCCAGCGGGTACTCCGGGACAGGGAGCCCCTACGAGCAGTACTTC
TRBD1 | TRBJ2-3 | 15 | TRBV27 | NA | CASSSLQGMPDTQYF | TGTGCCAGCAGTTCCCTACAGGGGATGCCAGATACGCAGTATTTT
TRBD2 | TRBJ2-7 | 14 | TRBV28 | NA | CASHPSSGYYEQYF | TGTGCCAGCCACCCATCTAGCGGCTATTACGAGCAGTACTTC
NA | TRBJ2-5 | 14 | TRBV9 | NA | CASSVSDGGETQYF | TGTGCCAGCAGCGTATCCGACGGAGGGGAGACCCAGTACTTC
NA | TRBJ1-1 | 14 | TRBV5-6 | NA | CASRIGRRATEAFF | TGTGCCAGCAGAATCGGACGGAGGGCCACTGAAGCTTTCTTT
TRBD1 | TRBJ1-5 | 14 | TRBV10-1 | many | CASKGAPGNQPQHF | TGCGCCAGCAAGGGGGCGCCGGGCAATCAGCCCCAGCATTTT
NA | TRBJ1-2 | 13 | TRBV3-1/TRBV3-2 | NA | CASSQVLSYGYTF | TGTGCCAGCAGCCAAGTACTGAGCTATGGCTACACCTTC
NA | TRBJ2-7 | 15 | TRBV30 | NA | CAWSALQGITYEQYF | TGTGCCTGGAGTGCATTACAGGGCATCACCTACGAGCAGTACTTC
NA | TRBJ1-1 | 14 | TRBV7-6 | NA | CASSFGHNGAEAFF | TGTGCCAGCAGCTTCGGGCACAACGGGGCTGAAGCTTTCTTT
NA | TRBJ1-4 | 16 | TRBV9 | NA | CASSPFLQGFGEKLFF | TGTGCCAGCAGCCCGTTTCTACAGGGATTTGGGGAAAAACTGTTTTTT
NA | TRBJ1-2 | 14 | TRBV6-5 | NA | CASTVGSGAYGYTF | TGTGCCAGCACCGTCGGGAGTGGGGCCTATGGCTACACCTTC
NA | TRBJ1-1 | 13 | TRBV27 | NA | CASSYQPNTEAFF | TGTGCCAGCAGCTACCAACCGAACACTGAAGCTTTCTTT
TRBD1 | TRBJ1-2 | 13 | TRBV5-4 | NA | CASSSTGGNGYTF | TGTGCCAGCAGCTCGACAGGGGGTAATGGCTACACCTTC
NA | TRBJ2-1 | 15 | TRBV6-2/TRBV6-3 | few | CASSYRLGQSNEQFF | TGTGCCAGCAGTTACCGTTTAGGACAGTCCAATGAGCAGTTCTTC
NA | TRBJ1-6 | 14 | TRBV7-8 | NA | CATGGSSYNSPLHF | TGTGCCACCGGGGGGAGCTCCTATAATTCACCCCTCCACTTT
TRBD1 | TRBJ2-5 | 15 | TRBV5-1 | NA | CASRALGQAQETQYF | TGCGCCAGCCGAGCGTTGGGACAGGCACAAGAGACCCAGTACTTC